The 9 T cell receptor beta chains given below trace back to one sample, sequenced in a study of T cell clonotyping in hematopoietic cell transplantation. TCRdb's table, derived via immunoSEQ multiplex PCR, lists solely in-frame clones and lacks some. The sample lists 20,000 to 25,000 clones, 90% occurring once. This sample's time point: recipient sample about 28 days before transplant, after cytoreduction. The source was peripheral blood mononuclear cells, collected before stem cell transplant. These receptors originate from a man aged 18 to 35 with biphenotypic leukemia. Some clones in this sample may be carry-over from other donors' samples.

This clone was observed a few times. This chain links TRBV19 with TRBJ1-2, with TRBD1 matching 7 bases. CDR3 length: 15 residues. Germline V lookup: CDR1 LNHDA, CDR2 SQIVND (reference sequence). The J segment lost 10 bases and the V segment lost 6 bases, leaving 17 bases of the junction unmatched. CDR3 loop: CASRSGLVQGNFYTF. CDR3 in DNA: TGTGCCAGTAGGTCGGGTCTGGTACAGGGGAATTTCTACACCTTC.

The chain recombines TRBV5-1 with TRBJ1-6; no reliable D call. In germline, CDR1 is SGHRS, CDR2 YFSETQ. CDR3 length: 14 amino acids. Trimming shortened V by 5 bases and J by 0 bases, and 6 bases separated the two germline ends. DNA of the CDR3: TGCGCCAGCAGGCCGAGCTCCTATAATTCACCCCTCCACTTT. Protein sequence: CASRPSSYNSPLHF.

This clone was seen only a few times. The chain joins TRBV4-1 to TRBJ1-1; maybe TRBD1 (5 bases). From germline, CDR1 is MGHRA and CDR2 YSYEKL. V lost 1 base and J lost 4, with 13 bases in between. The CDR3 has 15 amino acids. CDR3 in DNA: TGCGCCAGCAGCCAAGCGGCCACGGGGGGCACTGAAGCTTTCTTT. This translates into CASSQAATGGTEAFF.

The CDR3 here is CASSLGGAVNTEAFF. The CDR3 DNA follows: TGTGCCAGCAGCTTAGGCGGGGCGGTAAACACTGAAGCTTTCTTT. This rearrangement joins TRBV7-9 to TRBJ1-1; tentatively, D is TRBD1 (5 bases). Germline CDR1 and CDR2: SEHNR and FQNEAQ (reference sequence). CDR3 length: 15 residues. Trimming took off 1 base at V and 2 bases at J, with 11 bases between the two ends.

This chain joins TRBV19 and TRBJ1-5; TRBD1 might be the D (6 bases). The CDR3 runs 17 residues. Trimming took off 7 bases at V and 1 base at J, with 20 bases between the two ends. Germline CDR1 is LNHDA and CDR2 is SQIVND (reference sequence). The CDR3: CASKVGGGKASNQPQHF. CDR3 DNA sequence: TGTGCCAGTAAGGTGGGGGGCGGGAAAGCGAGCAATCAGCCCCAGCATTTT.

This clone turned up a few times. The chain uses TRBV11-1 and TRBJ2-5; 9 bases match TRBD2. V gave up 1 base and J gave up 3 bases; unmatched junction bases: 6. The CDR3 has 16 amino acids. Germline CDR1 and CDR2: SGHAT and FQDESV (reference sequence). Here the CDR3 DNA reads TGTGCCAGCAGCTTAGAGCGGGGGGAACTCAAAGAGACCCAGTACTTC. This encodes CASSLERGELKETQYF.

This chain joins TRBV19 and TRBJ2-3; D not resolved. CDR1 is LNHDA and CDR2 is SQIVND in the germline V gene (reference sequence). The CDR3 extends over 17 amino acids. Trimming removed 3 bases at V and 2 bases at J, with 18 bases between. The CDR3: CASSILRRLGNTDTQYF. CDR3 coding DNA: TGTGCCAGTAGTATCCTCAGACGCCTGGGAAACACAGATACGCAGTATTTT.

This clone was found once. The chain carries TRBV7-9 and TRBJ2-1, with 8 bases fitting TRBD2. V lost 5 bases to trimming and J lost 5 bases; unmatched junction nucleotides: 11. In germline, CDR1 is SEHNR, CDR2 FQNEAQ (reference sequence). The CDR3 has 16 amino acids. CDR3 DNA: TGTGCCAGCAGCCCCTCGACGGGAGGGAACGACAATGAGCAGTTCTTC. Translation gives CASSPSTGGNDNEQFF. Filled out from reference TRBV7-9 and TRBJ2-1, the complete variable domain reads DTGVSQNPRHKITKRGQNVTFRCDPISEHNRLYWYRQTLGQGPEFLTYFQNEAQLEKSRLLSDRFSAERPKGSFSTLEIQRTEQGDSAMYLCASSPSTGGNDNEQFFGPGTRLTVL.

J is TRBJ1-1 and V is TRBV6-4; TRBD1 is a possible D gene (6 bases). Germline V gene data show CDR1 as MRHNA and CDR2 as SNTAGT. V was cut by 6 bases and J by 1 base, with 9 bases left in between. The CDR3 totals 13 residues. For the CDR3, the DNA is TGTGCCAGCAGCCTACAGGGGAACACTGAAGCTTTCTTT. Its translation is CASSLQGNTEAFF.